The T cell receptor beta chain under discussion was sequenced for a study of blood T cell repertoires in COVID-19. On the study more broadly: The United States, Italy and Spain were the sources of the acute and convalescent COVID-19 samples. The analysed material was cDNA or gDNA that came from T cells, B-cell-depleted T cells, or PBMCs.

Authors' analysis steps: Amplification from reference gene primers served as the basis for estimated nucleated cell counts. Method: immunoSEQ multiplex PCR; TCRdb's copy keeps in-frame clones and lacks some. V and J calls plus clone size are reproduced from that table; the DNA served to infer D and trimming. The sample lists about 76,000 clones, roughly 85% occurring once. Germline V lookup: CDR1 MNHEY, CDR2 SVGAGI. Trimming removed 7 bases from V and 5 bases from J, with 14 bases in between. The CDR3 is 14 amino acids. The specimen was peripheral blood. V gene TRBV6-5 combines with J gene TRBJ2-2, with a possible D match to TRBD1 (5 bases). This TCR was recovered from a man over 45 with COVID-19, enrolled during active disease. In DNA form, the CDR3 reads TGTGCCAGCAACTCAGGGATTGGGACCGGGGAGCTGTTTTTT. The encoded protein is CASNSGIGTGELFF.